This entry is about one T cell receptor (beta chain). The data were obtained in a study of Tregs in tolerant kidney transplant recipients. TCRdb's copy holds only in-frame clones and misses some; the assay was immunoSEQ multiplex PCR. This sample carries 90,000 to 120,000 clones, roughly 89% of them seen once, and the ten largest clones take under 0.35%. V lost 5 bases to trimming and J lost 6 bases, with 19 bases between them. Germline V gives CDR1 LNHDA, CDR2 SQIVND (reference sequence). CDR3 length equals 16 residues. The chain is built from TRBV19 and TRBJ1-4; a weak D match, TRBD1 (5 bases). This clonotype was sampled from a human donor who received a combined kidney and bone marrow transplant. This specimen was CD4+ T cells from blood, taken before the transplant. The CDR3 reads CASSVRRNRGYEKLFF. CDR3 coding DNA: TGTGCCAGTAGTGTTCGGCGAAACCGGGGGTATGAAAAACTGTTTTTT.